The present TCR beta chain was sequenced within a study of T-cell memory formation after mild COVID-19. The V gene's germline CDR1 is SEHNR and CDR2 FQNEAQ (reference sequence). The CDR3 totals 11 residues. V was cut by 5 bases and J by 8 bases, with 9 bases left in between. TCRdb re-derived calls from the 5' RACE reads in MiXCR, one entry per CDR3 protein. The sample holds some 250,000 distinct CDR3 sequences, about 20% seen once. The sample was PBMCs or a T cell subset sorted from them (not recorded which). This sequence originates from a man aged 18 to 30 who had mild COVID-19 (a few samples of this study predate the infection). Cell type and time point are not known. The rearrangement joins TRBV7-9 to TRBJ1-2; D is possibly TRBD1 (5 bases). The CDR3 bases are TGTGCCAGCAGCCGAGGGGTAGGCTACACCTTC. It yields the protein CASSRGVGYTF.